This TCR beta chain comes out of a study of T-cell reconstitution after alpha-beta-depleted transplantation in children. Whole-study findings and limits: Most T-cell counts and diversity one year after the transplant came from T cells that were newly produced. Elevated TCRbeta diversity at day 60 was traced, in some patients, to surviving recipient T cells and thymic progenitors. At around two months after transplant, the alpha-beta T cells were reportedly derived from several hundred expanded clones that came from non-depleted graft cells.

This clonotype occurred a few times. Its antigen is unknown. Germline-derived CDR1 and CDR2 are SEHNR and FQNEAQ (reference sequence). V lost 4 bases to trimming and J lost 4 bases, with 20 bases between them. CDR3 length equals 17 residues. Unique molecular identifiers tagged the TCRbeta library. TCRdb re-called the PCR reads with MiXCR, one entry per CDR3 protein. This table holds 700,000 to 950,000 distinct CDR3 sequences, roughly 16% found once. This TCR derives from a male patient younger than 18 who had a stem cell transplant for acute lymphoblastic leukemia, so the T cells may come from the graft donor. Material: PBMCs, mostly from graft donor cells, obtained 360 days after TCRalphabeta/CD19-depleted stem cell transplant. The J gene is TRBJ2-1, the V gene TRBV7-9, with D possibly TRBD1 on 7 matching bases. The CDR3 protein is CASSSTADRDFYNEQFF. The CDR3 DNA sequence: TGTGCCAGCAGCTCCACCGCTGACAGGGACTTTTACAATGAGCAGTTCTTC.